The rows below give T cell receptor beta chains drawn from one sample of a study of cytomegalovirus exposure and HLA in healthy donors. TCRdb keeps only in-frame clones here, not all; method: immunoSEQ multiplex PCR. The sample has 110,000 or so clones; around 77% are singletons. The sample taken for sequencing was PBMCs. These receptors were collected from a young woman in good health and CMV-seropositive. CDR3s include the opening cysteine and the closing phenylalanine or tryptophan. The D gene is left open where the match is weak. For some rows the clone size is stated as once, few or many, or as a class when expanded; others skip it.

CASSLAGGSDEQYF | TGTGCCAGCAGCTTAGCGGGCGGGAGTGACGAGCAGTACTTC | TRBD2 | TRBJ2-7 | TRBV7-8 | -
CASSYSSGSEQYF | TGTGCCAGCAGTTACTCGTCAGGGTCCGAGCAGTACTTC | - | TRBJ2-7 | TRBV6-5 | once
CASTKAQGDLETQYF | TGCGCCAGCACCAAGGCACAGGGAGATCTAGAGACCCAGTACTTC | - | TRBJ2-5 | TRBV23-1 | -
CASSQDPGLLTYNEQFF | TGTGCCAGCAGCCAAGATCCGGGACTCCTTACCTACAATGAGCAGTTCTTC | - | TRBJ2-1 | TRBV4-2 | -
CAISESPDNLYGYTF | TGTGCCATCAGTGAATCCCCAGACAACCTCTATGGCTACACCTTC | - | TRBJ1-2 | TRBV10-3 | -
CATSRGRTSGRNNEQFF | TGTGCCACCAGCAGAGGCCGGACTAGCGGGAGAAACAATGAGCAGTTCTTC | TRBD2 | TRBJ2-1 | TRBV15 | -
CAWGTGGLTTQYF | TGTGCCTGGGGGACAGGGGGCCTAACGACCCAGTACTTC | TRBD1 | TRBJ2-5 | TRBV30 | -
CASNRGVYQFSEQFF | TGTGCCAGCAACCGCGGGGTTTATCAATTTAGTGAGCAGTTCTTC | - | TRBJ2-1 | TRBV6-5 | -
CASSIRTSGSGELFF | TGTGCCAGTAGTATAAGGACTAGCGGGAGCGGGGAGCTGTTTTTT | TRBD2 | TRBJ2-2 | TRBV19 | -
CAWRRERVQETQYF | TGTGCCTGGAGGAGGGAAAGGGTTCAAGAGACCCAGTACTTC | - | TRBJ2-5 | TRBV30 | once
CASSYSGLVSDTQYF | TGTGCCAGCAGTTATTCGGGTTTAGTCTCAGATACGCAGTATTTT | - | TRBJ2-3 | TRBV27 | -
CASSAQGNEKLFF | TGCGCCAGCAGTGCCCAGGGCAATGAAAAACTGTTTTTT | - | TRBJ1-4 | TRBV10-1 | -
CASSRTGNSGNTIYF | TGTGCCAGTAGTAGGACAGGGAACTCTGGAAACACCATATATTTT | TRBD1 | TRBJ1-3 | TRBV19 | few
CAWMGRGGHTEAFF | TGTGCCTGGATGGGGCGGGGAGGGCACACTGAAGCTTTCTTT | - | TRBJ1-1 | TRBV30 | once
CASSHSGQSNTEAFF | TGCGCCAGCAGCCATTCTGGACAGTCGAACACTGAAGCTTTCTTT | - | TRBJ1-1 | TRBV4-1 | -
CASSEGTSGVSTDTQYF | TGTGCCAGCAGTGAAGGGACTAGCGGAGTAAGCACAGATACGCAGTATTTT | TRBD2 | TRBJ2-3 | TRBV2 | few
CASSLWTEDNEQFF | TGTGCCAGCAGCCTATGGACAGAGGACAATGAGCAGTTCTTC | - | TRBJ2-1 | TRBV9 | -
CASSPLGQGVISYEQYF | TGCGCCAGCAGCCCCCTAGGGCAGGGCGTTATCTCCTACGAGCAGTACTTC | - | TRBJ2-7 | TRBV4-1 | -
CASSVAWGPYEQYF | TGTGCCAGCAGCGTCGCCTGGGGGCCCTACGAGCAGTACTTC | - | TRBJ2-7 | TRBV7-2 | few
CAWSVGGIGYTF | TGTGCCTGGAGTGTGGGGGGGATTGGCTACACCTTC | - | TRBJ1-2 | TRBV30 | once
CASRQIAGAADTQYF | TGCGCCAGCAGACAGATAGCGGGAGCGGCTGATACGCAGTATTTT | TRBD2 | TRBJ2-3 | TRBV5-1 | few
CASSNPGLAGGDEQFF | TGTGCCAGCAGTAACCCGGGACTAGCGGGGGGGGATGAGCAGTTCTTC | TRBD2 | TRBJ2-1 | TRBV2 | -
CASSGQGVLYEQYF | TGTGCCAGTAGTGGACAGGGGGTTCTCTACGAGCAGTACTTC | TRBD1 | TRBJ2-7 | TRBV19 | -
CASSPNYNEQFF | TGCGCCAGCAGCCCTAACTACAATGAGCAGTTCTTC | - | TRBJ2-1 | TRBV4-1 | -
CASSPTGGNQPQHF | TGTGCCAGCAGCCCGACAGGGGGCAATCAGCCCCAGCATTTT | TRBD1 | TRBJ1-5 | TRBV6-1 | few
CASSFSWDTQYF | TGTGCCAGCAGCTTTAGCTGGGATACGCAGTATTTT | - | TRBJ2-3 | TRBV7-2 | once
CASSFSLAGADTQYF | TGCGCCAGCAGCTTTTCACTAGCGGGAGCAGATACGCAGTATTTT | TRBD2 | TRBJ2-3 | TRBV5-1 | few
CASSSPGQGNTGELFF | TGTGCCAGCAGTTCGCCGGGACAGGGGAACACCGGGGAGCTGTTTTTT | TRBD1 | TRBJ2-2 | TRBV28 | -
CAISESARETQYF | TGTGCCATCAGTGAATCTGCGAGGGAGACCCAGTACTTC | - | TRBJ2-5 | TRBV10-3 | -
CASSLDTGRNTEAFF | TGTGCCAGCAGCCTGGACACGGGAAGGAACACTGAAGCTTTCTTT | - | TRBJ1-1 | TRBV5-6 | few
CASSVALQGLVNEQFF | TGTGCCAGCAGCGTAGCTCTACAGGGGCTGGTCAATGAGCAGTTCTTC | TRBD1 | TRBJ2-1 | TRBV9 | -
CASSPNRDKGTEAFF | TGTGCCAGCAGCCCAAACAGGGATAAGGGCACTGAAGCTTTCTTT | - | TRBJ1-1 | TRBV9 | -
CASSIGRTGSKRTEAFF | TGTGCCAGTAGTATTGGTCGAACAGGATCAAAAAGGACTGAAGCTTTCTTT | - | TRBJ1-1 | TRBV19 | -
CASSTGAEAFF | TGTGCCAGCAGCACCGGGGCTGAAGCTTTCTTT | - | TRBJ1-1 | TRBV5-4 | -
CASGLVAGQGSQPQHF | TGTGCTAGTGGTTTGGTAGCGGGACAGGGGAGTCAGCCCCAGCATTTT | TRBD1 | TRBJ1-5 | TRBV12-5 | few
CASSGDSSTEAFF | TGTGCCAGCAGCGGGGACAGTAGCACTGAAGCTTTCTTT | TRBD1 | TRBJ1-1 | TRBV5-4 | -
CASSELGNTEAFF | TGCGCCAGCAGTGAGCTCGGGAACACTGAAGCTTTCTTT | - | TRBJ1-1 | TRBV10-1 | few
CASRPFVAGSYNEQFF | TGTGCCAGTAGGCCCTTTGTAGCGGGGAGTTACAATGAGCAGTTCTTC | TRBD2 | TRBJ2-1 | TRBV19 | -
CASSPSGTLEQYF | TGTGCCAGCTCACCGAGCGGGACACTCGAGCAGTACTTC | - | TRBJ2-7 | TRBV18 | -
CSVPRAGTGDGYTF | TGCAGCGTGCCCCGGGCTGGGACTGGAGATGGCTACACCTTC | - | TRBJ1-2 | TRBV29-1 | -
CASSLPLEGGLQYF | TGTGCCAGCAGCTTACCCCTGGAAGGGGGCCTTCAGTACTTC | TRBD1 | TRBJ2-4 | TRBV7-9 | -
CAISEPPAGDYGYTF | TGTGCCATCAGTGAACCCCCGGCAGGGGACTATGGCTACACCTTC | - | TRBJ1-2 | TRBV10-3 | -
CASEIAGGPSDTQYF | TGCGCCAGCGAAATAGCGGGGGGGCCCTCAGATACGCAGTATTTT | TRBD2 | TRBJ2-3 | TRBV5-1 | -
CASSMLADSNQPQHF | TGTGCCAGTAGTATGTTAGCAGATAGCAATCAGCCCCAGCATTTT | - | TRBJ1-5 | TRBV19 | -
CASSEEQFYEQYF | TGTGCCAGCAGTGAAGAGCAATTCTACGAGCAGTACTTC | - | TRBJ2-7 | TRBV6-5 | -
CASSFPGGFEAFF | TGTGCCAGCAGTTTTCCAGGGGGCTTTGAAGCTTTCTTT | TRBD1 | TRBJ1-1 | TRBV27 | -
CASSSGGGNQPQHF | TGTGCCAGCAGCTCAGGGGGCGGGAATCAGCCCCAGCATTTT | TRBD1 | TRBJ1-5 | TRBV5-5 | -
CASSPSGGGNYGYTF | TGTGCCAGCAGCCCCTCAGGGGGTGGAAACTATGGCTACACCTTC | TRBD1 | TRBJ1-2 | TRBV5-4 | -
CASSLDYETGLVYGYTF | TGCGCCAGCAGCTTGGATTACGAGACAGGCTTAGTCTATGGCTACACCTTC | - | TRBJ1-2 | TRBV5-1 | -
CASSSGWHTDTQYF | TGTGCCAGCAGTTCGGGGTGGCACACAGATACGCAGTATTTT | - | TRBJ2-3 | TRBV6-6 | once
CAVSDTGTGLVGNAHEQYF | TGTGCCGTCAGTGACACCGGGACAGGTCTTGTTGGAAATGCCCACGAGCAGTACTTC | TRBD1 | TRBJ2-7 | TRBV10-3 | -
CAWTSGVGMNTEAFF | TGTGCCTGGACGTCGGGAGTCGGAATGAACACTGAAGCTTTCTTT | - | TRBJ1-1 | TRBV30 | -
CASETGDFQPQHF | TGTGCCAGCGAGACAGGGGACTTTCAGCCCCAGCATTTT | TRBD1 | TRBJ1-5 | TRBV2 | -
CASSTRLAGEQQFF | TGTGCCAGCAGTACAAGACTAGCGGGCGAACAGCAGTTCTTC | TRBD2 | TRBJ2-1 | TRBV28 | -
CASSLQTDTQYF | TGTGCCAGCAGCCTACAGACAGATACGCAGTATTTT | - | TRBJ2-3 | TRBV5-6 | -
CASSLGVGAYNEQFF | TGCGCCAGCAGCTTGGGGGTGGGGGCATACAATGAGCAGTTCTTC | - | TRBJ2-1 | TRBV5-1 | -
CAWSGGSGELFF | TGTGCCTGGAGCGGGGGTAGTGGGGAGCTGTTTTTT | - | TRBJ2-2 | TRBV30 | -
CSIKEEAAYEQYF | TGTTCCATCAAGGAGGAGGCGGCATACGAGCAGTACTTC | - | TRBJ2-7 | TRBV2 | -